This T cell receptor (beta chain) was sequenced in a study of cytomegalovirus exposure and HLA in healthy donors. Some clones are missing from TCRdb's copy, which holds only in-frame ones; the method was immunoSEQ multiplex PCR. The sample consists of tens of thousands of clones, 94% of them appearing once. Germline trimming cut 4 bases from V and 10 bases from J; bases unmatched to any gene: 10. This CDR3 spans 15 amino acids. Germline values: CDR1 MNHEY, CDR2 SMNVEV (reference sequence). The material sequenced was PBMCs. This rearrangement joins TRBV27 to TRBJ2-1; 10 bases are a match to TRBD1. The TCR sequence derives from a man aged 18 to 29 in good health and CMV-seropositive. The CDR3 nucleotides are TGTGCCAGCAGTTCCGGGACAGGGGTTAATGTAGAGCAGTTCTTC. Translation: CASSSGTGVNVEQFF.